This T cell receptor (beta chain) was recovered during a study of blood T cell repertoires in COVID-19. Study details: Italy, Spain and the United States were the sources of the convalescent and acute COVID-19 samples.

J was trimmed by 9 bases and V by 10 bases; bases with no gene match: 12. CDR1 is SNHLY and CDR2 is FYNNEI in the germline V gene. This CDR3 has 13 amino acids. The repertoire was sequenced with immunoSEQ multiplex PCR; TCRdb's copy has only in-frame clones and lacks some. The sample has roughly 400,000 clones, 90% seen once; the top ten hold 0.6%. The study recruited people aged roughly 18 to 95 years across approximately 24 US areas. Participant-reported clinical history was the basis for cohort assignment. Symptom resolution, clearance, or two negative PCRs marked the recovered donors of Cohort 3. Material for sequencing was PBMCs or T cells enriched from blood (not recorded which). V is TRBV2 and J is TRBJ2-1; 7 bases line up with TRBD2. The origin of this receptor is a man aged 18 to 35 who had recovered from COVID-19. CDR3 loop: CATAWGGASEQFF. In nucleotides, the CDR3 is TGTGCCACCGCCTGGGGGGGAGCCTCTGAGCAGTTCTTC.